This is a list of T cell receptor beta chains from one sample in a study of radiotherapy plus CTLA-4 blockade in lung cancer. Produced via immunoSEQ multiplex PCR; TCRdb's table is partial and in-frame only. The repertoire holds approximately 72,000 clones, around 73% seen once, with about 6.7% in the top ten. The sequencing here drew on peripheral blood, taken from a patient treated with radiotherapy plus ipilimumab. These receptors were obtained from a human donor with non-small cell lung cancer who had a complete response to radiotherapy plus ipilimumab. Both conserved end residues are part of each CDR3. D genes are given only for firm matches. A clone size is listed for some rows: how often the clone was seen (once, few, many), or a class if it is expanded.

J gene,D gene,clone size,V gene,CDR3 DNA,CDR3 protein
TRBJ1-2,TRBD1,-,TRBV4-3,TGCGCCAGCAGCCATCGACAGGGAGGAGTCTATGGCTACACCTTC,CASSHRQGGVYGYTF
TRBJ2-5,-,-,TRBV13,TGTGCCAGCAGCTTAAGGAGTACAGGGAAAGAGACCCAGTACTTC,CASSLRSTGKETQYF
TRBJ2-6,-,-,TRBV18,TGTGCCAGCTCACCACCGGCTGGGGCCAACGTCCTGACTTTC,CASSPPAGANVLTF
TRBJ2-7,-,-,TRBV7-9,TGTGCCAGCAGCTTTTCAGAATACGAGCAGTACTTC,CASSFSEYEQYF
TRBJ2-3,TRBD2,-,TRBV27,TGTGCCAGCAGGGTCGGAACTAGCGGGGGGCCGGCGTACTATACGCAGTATTTT,CASRVGTSGGPAYYTQYF
TRBJ1-1,-,-,TRBV9,TGTGCCAGCAGCGTAGTAGTAGACACTGAAGCTTTCTTT,CASSVVVDTEAFF
TRBJ2-5,-,-,TRBV7-7,TGTGCTAGCAGCCCCGGGACGGCCCGAGAGACCCAGTACTTC,CASSPGTARETQYF
TRBJ1-5,-,-,TRBV6-1,TGTGCCAGCAACCCCGGGGGGGCAAGCAATCAGCCCCAGCATTTT,CASNPGGASNQPQHF
TRBJ1-5,-,-,TRBV7-8,TGTGCCAGCAGCTTATTCGGCTTGGTTATCCCCGAAGGCAATCAGCCCCAGCATTTT,CASSLFGLVIPEGNQPQHF
TRBJ2-1,TRBD2,-,TRBV18,TGTGCCAGCTCTAGCGGGAGAGACAATGAGCAGTTCTTC,CASSSGRDNEQFF
TRBJ2-7,-,few,TRBV10-1,TGCGCCAGCAGTCCCGGCCCCTACGAGCAGTACTTC,CASSPGPYEQYF
TRBJ1-5,-,-,TRBV16,TGTGCCAGCAGCCAAGCGTGGGGTAGCAATCAGCCCCAGCATTTT,CASSQAWGSNQPQHF
TRBJ1-4,TRBD1,-,TRBV27,TGTGCCAGCAGGACAGGGGAAAAACTGTTTTTT,CASRTGEKLFF
TRBJ2-4,-,-,TRBV19,TGTGCCAGTAGTATAAGAAGGGGATCCAAAAACATTCAGTACTTC,CASSIRRGSKNIQYF
TRBJ2-5,TRBD2,-,TRBV11-3,TGTGCCAGCAGCTTAGCTAGCGGGAGGGCCCGGGAGACCCAGTACTTC,CASSLASGRARETQYF
TRBJ1-2,-,-,TRBV7-8,TGTGCCAGCAGCTCCCAGCCCCCGGGCCGATCAAGTAACTATGGCTACACCTTC,CASSSQPPGRSSNYGYTF
TRBJ1-4,TRBD1,-,TRBV4-2,TGTGCCAGCAGCCAACCCCGGACAGGGGCAGAAAAACTGTTTTTT,CASSQPRTGAEKLFF
TRBJ1-1,TRBD1,-,TRBV19,TGTGCCAGTATTTTGACAGGGGGGGACACTGAAGCTTTCTTT,CASILTGGDTEAFF
TRBJ2-5,TRBD2,-,TRBV7-2,TGTGCCAGCAGCTTAGGACTAGCGGGGAGAAAGACCCAGTACTTC,CASSLGLAGRKTQYF
TRBJ2-5,TRBD2,-,TRBV15,TGTGCCACCAGAGAAGGCGGGGGGGTAGAGACCCAGTACTTC,CATREGGGVETQYF
TRBJ2-1,TRBD1,-,TRBV9,TGTGCCAGCAGCCCGACAGGGGACTACAATGAGCAGTTCTTC,CASSPTGDYNEQFF
TRBJ2-1,-,-,TRBV4-1,TGCGCCAGCAGCCAAGATACAGGGTGGGAGCAGTTCTTC,CASSQDTGWEQFF
TRBJ1-5,-,-,TRBV21-1,TGTGCCAGCAGGGATAGGATAGCTACATTGGCTCATCAGCCCCAGCATTTT,CASRDRIATLAHQPQHF
TRBJ2-1,-,-,TRBV7-9,TGTGCCAGCAGCTTAGCGTCGGCACTCTCCTACAATGAGCAGTTCTTC,CASSLASALSYNEQFF
TRBJ2-3,TRBD1,-,TRBV4-3,TGCGCCAGCAGCCAAAGGGACAGGGGGCTTCGAGATACGCAGTATTTT,CASSQRDRGLRDTQYF
TRBJ1-3,TRBD1,-,TRBV7-9,TGTGCCAGCAGCCGAATGACAGGGGAAAGAAACACCATATATTTT,CASSRMTGERNTIYF
TRBJ2-3,-,-,TRBV27,TGTGCCAGCAGCCAAGACAGAATAAACACAGATACGCAGTATTTT,CASSQDRINTDTQYF
TRBJ2-1,-,-,TRBV6-5,TGTGCCAGCAGTTCGAGGGACGGACGCTACAATGAGCAGTTCTTC,CASSSRDGRYNEQFF